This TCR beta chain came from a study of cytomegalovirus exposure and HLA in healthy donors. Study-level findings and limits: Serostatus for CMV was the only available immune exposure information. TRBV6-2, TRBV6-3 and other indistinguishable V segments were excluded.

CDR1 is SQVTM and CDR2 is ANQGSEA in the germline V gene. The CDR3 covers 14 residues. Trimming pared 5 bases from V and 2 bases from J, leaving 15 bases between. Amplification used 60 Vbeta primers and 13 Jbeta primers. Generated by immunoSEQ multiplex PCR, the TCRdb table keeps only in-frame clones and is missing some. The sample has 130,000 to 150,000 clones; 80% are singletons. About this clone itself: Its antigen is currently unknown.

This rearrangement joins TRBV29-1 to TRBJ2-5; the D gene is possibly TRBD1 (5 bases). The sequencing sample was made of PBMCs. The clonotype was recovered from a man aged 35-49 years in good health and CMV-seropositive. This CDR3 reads CSVSGRGRQETQYF. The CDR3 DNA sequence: TGCAGCGTTTCCGGAAGGGGAAGACAAGAGACCCAGTACTTC.